The present entry profiles one TCR beta chain with its context. The CDR3 extends over 13 amino acids. Trimming pared 4 bases from V and 9 bases from J, leaving 14 bases between. Germline CDR1 and CDR2: SGHTS and YDEGEE. These data come from a study of blood T cell repertoires in COVID-19. About the research overall: Donors in the United States, Italy and Spain gave samples during acute or convalescent COVID-19. Sample material is recorded as cDNA or gDNA derived from T cells, B-cell-depleted T cells, or PBMCs.

TCRdb keeps only in-frame clones here, not all; method: immunoSEQ multiplex PCR. The sample has about 490,000 clones; 70% to 90% are singletons. This sequence was found in a human donor in a cohort sampled during active COVID-19. The genes are TRBV5-8 and TRBJ2-1; the D gene is possibly TRBD2 (6 bases). The source material was peripheral blood. CDR3 in DNA: TGTGCCAGCAGCCTGCGGGGCACGGCTGAGCAGTTCTTC. Encoded protein: CASSLRGTAEQFF.